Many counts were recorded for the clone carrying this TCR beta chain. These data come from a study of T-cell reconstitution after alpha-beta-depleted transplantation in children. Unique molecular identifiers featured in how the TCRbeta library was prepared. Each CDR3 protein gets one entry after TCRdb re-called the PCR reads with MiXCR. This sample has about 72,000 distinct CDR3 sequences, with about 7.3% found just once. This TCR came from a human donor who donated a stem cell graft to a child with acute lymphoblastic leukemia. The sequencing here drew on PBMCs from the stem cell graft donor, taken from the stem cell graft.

CDR3 region: CASSLAGRDEYSNQPQHF. CDR3 nucleotides: TGCGCCAGCAGCTTGGCGGGCAGGGATGAATATAGCAATCAGCCCCAGCATTTT. This rearrangement joins TRBV5-1 to TRBJ1-5, with D perhaps matching TRBD1 (5 bases). V was cut by 0 bases and J by 0 bases, with 16 bases left in between. The CDR3 length is 18 residues. Germline lookup yields CDR1 SGHRS and CDR2 YFSETQ.